This passage covers 22 T cell receptor beta chains from one sample sequenced in a study of identical twins (dated by TCRdb to the mid-2010s). Library construction relied on 5' RACE. Instrument on record: Illumina HiSeq 2000. TCRdb applied fastp at Q25 and MiXCR to the public reads, then kept only in-frame beta chains. Each entry merges the rows of one CDR3 protein and shows their most common DNA and genes. The sample table contains 650,000 to 800,000 distinct CDR3 sequences; only one count was recorded for 8% to 9% of them. The ten biggest clones cover approximately 0.96% of the sample. These same data were also listed under a study on yellow fever vaccine responses in identical twins.

Sequenced material: PBMCs. The source of these receptors is a woman aged 18-29 years in good health.

The chain couples TRBV20-1 to TRBJ2-3; D tentatively fits TRBD1 or TRBD2 (6 bases each). V was pared by 2 bases and J by 2 bases, with 14 bases between. This CDR3 has 15 residues. Looked up from germline, CDR1 is DFQATT and CDR2 is SNEGSKA (reference sequence). The CDR3 nucleotides read TGCAGTGCTAGACAGGACAGACTAGTCACAGATACGCAGTATTTT. Translating it yields CSARQDRLVTDTQYF.

This clonotype was seen only a few times. This chain uses TRBV10-3 with TRBJ2-2; tentative D call: TRBD1 (5 bases). Trimming took off 6 bases at V and 1 base at J, with 12 bases between the two ends. Per germline, CDR1 ENHRY and CDR2 SYGVKD. The CDR3 totals 15 residues. DNA of the CDR3: TGTGCCATCAGACGGACAATTGAGAACACCGGGGAGCTGTTTTTT. Protein sequence: CAIRRTIENTGELFF.

The V and J genes are TRBV5-6 and TRBJ2-5; TRBD2 agrees at 7 bases. The J segment lost 5 bases and the V segment lost 4 bases, leaving 20 bases of the junction unmatched. Per the germline V gene, CDR1 is SGHDT and CDR2 is YYEEEE. The CDR3 loop spans 18 amino acids. The CDR3 protein is CASSPGLLWEGPRETQYF. Written as DNA, the CDR3 is TGTGCCAGCAGCCCCGGGCTCCTGTGGGAGGGCCCTCGGGAGACCCAGTACTTC. The full variable domain, in which reference TRBV5-6 and TRBJ2-5 provide the parts outside the CDR3, is DAGVTQSPTHLIKTRGQQVTLRCSPKSGHDTVSWYQQALGQGPQFIFQYYEEEERQRGNFPDRFSGHQFPNYSSELNVNALLLGDSALYLCASSPGLLWEGPRETQYFGPGTRLLVL.

This clonotype has only a few counts. This chain joins TRBV6-2 or TRBV6-3 and TRBJ2-1, with 7 bases aligning to TRBD2. The junction had 5 bases not matched to a gene; V was cut back by 2 bases and J by 4 bases. Looked up from germline, CDR1 is MNHEY and CDR2 is SVGEGT. This CDR3 has 15 residues. CDR3 loop: CASSYAGEVYNEQFF. In DNA form, the CDR3 reads TGTGCCAGCAGTTACGCGGGAGAGGTTTACAATGAGCAGTTCTTC.

The chain combines TRBV9 with TRBJ2-7; 9 bases are a match to TRBD1. The CDR3 totals 15 residues. The V segment lost 3 bases and the J segment 2 bases; nucleotides outside the gene matches: 6. Germline V gene data show CDR1 as SGDLS and CDR2 as YYNGEE. CDR3 sequence: CASSAGQGIPYEQYF. For the CDR3, the DNA is TGTGCCAGCAGCGCGGGACAGGGAATTCCCTACGAGCAGTACTTC.

The rearrangement joins TRBV5-1 to TRBJ2-3; D is ambiguous. Between the trimmed V and J ends, which lost 1 base and 7 bases, there was a span of 16 bases. Germline CDR1 and CDR2: SGHRS and YFSETQ. The CDR3 has 15 residues. CDR3 amino acids: CASSLMDQEFHTQYF. Written as DNA, the CDR3 is TGCGCCAGCAGCTTGATGGATCAGGAGTTCCATACGCAGTATTTT.

This clonotype has more than one count but fewer than ten. The rearrangement joins TRBV5-6 to TRBJ1-4; D uncertain. The CDR3 runs to 16 residues. The germline gives CDR1 SGHDT, CDR2 YYEEEE. Trimming took off 5 bases at V and 3 bases at J, with 17 bases between the two ends. Here the CDR3 DNA reads TGTGCCAGCAGGCGTGCTGGCGGGTCGGCTAATGAAAAACTGTTTTTT. Translation: CASRRAGGSANEKLFF.

The gene calls are TRBV6-5 and TRBJ2-1; TRBD2 matches 12 bases. The CDR3 sequence is 18 residues long. Germline CDR1 reads MNHEY; CDR2 reads SVGAGI. The J segment lost 7 bases and the V segment lost 0 bases, leaving 10 bases of the junction unmatched. CDR3 coding DNA: TGTGCCAGCAGTTACTCGACTCTAGCGGGAGGGCCCTGGAATGAGCAGTTCTTC. Amino acids: CASSYSTLAGGPWNEQFF.

V gene TRBV6-2 or TRBV6-3 combines with J gene TRBJ2-7, with a tentative D call TRBD2 (5 bases). V was shortened by 5 bases and J by 3 bases, with 14 bases between the two germline ends. The CDR3 contains 14 residues. CDR1 and CDR2 from the germline V gene are MNHEY and SVGEGT. The DNA of the CDR3 is TGTGCCAGCAGTGACATCACTAGTTTCTACGAGCAGTACTTC. It specifies CASSDITSFYEQYF.

The chain has TRBV20-1 and TRBJ2-3, with 8 bases fitting TRBD1. The CDR3 consists of 14 residues. Germline-derived CDR1 and CDR2 are DFQATT and SNEGSKA (reference sequence). The V segment lost 5 bases and the J segment 0 bases; nucleotides outside the gene matches: 4. The CDR3 is CSAPGTGSTDTQYF. Written as DNA, the CDR3 is TGCAGTGCTCCCGGGACAGGAAGCACAGATACGCAGTATTTT.

V gene TRBV24-1 combines with J gene TRBJ2-3; D is ambiguous. The CDR3 is 15 amino acids. Germline V gene data show CDR1 as KGHDR and CDR2 as SFDVKD. Trimming left V 1 base short and J 2 bases short, with 9 bases between. CDR3 DNA: TGTGCCACCAGTGATTTCGACGGGTCCACAGATACGCAGTATTTT. This codes for CATSDFDGSTDTQYF.

This clonotype was observed a few times. The chain carries TRBV27 and TRBJ1-1, with D unclear. Trimming stripped 3 bases from V and 5 bases from J, with 10 bases between. Per germline, CDR1 MNHEY and CDR2 SMNVEV (reference sequence). The length of the CDR3 is 13 residues. CDR3 protein: CASSLQQWTEAFF. For the CDR3, the DNA is TGTGCCAGCAGTTTGCAGCAATGGACTGAAGCTTTCTTT.

This chain joins TRBV10-2 and TRBJ1-4; D is perhaps TRBD1 (5 bases). V lost 6 bases, J lost 8 bases, and 10 bases lay in between. The germline V gene encodes CDR1 WSHSY and CDR2 SAAADI. This CDR3 is built from 12 residues. In DNA form, the CDR3 reads TGCGCCAGCAGCAAGACAGAGGAAAAACTGTTTTTT. Its protein product is CASSKTEEKLFF.

Ten or more counts support this clonotype. The chain employs TRBV28 and TRBJ2-3; TRBD2 is a possible D gene (5 bases). Germline values: CDR1 MDHEN, CDR2 SYDVKM. Deletions cut 6 bases from V and 0 bases from J, with 13 bases between. The CDR3 length is 15 residues. CDR3 in DNA: TGTGCCAGCAGCGGAGGCCCGACTAGCACAGATACGCAGTATTTT. This gives the protein CASSGGPTSTDTQYF. Using reference TRBV28 and TRBJ2-3 for the parts outside the CDR3, the full variable domain is DVKVTQSSRYLVKRTGEKVFLECVQDMDHENMFWYRQDPGLGLRLIYFSYDVKMKEKGDIPEGYSVSREKKERFSLILESASTNQTSMYLCASSGGPTSTDTQYFGPGTRLTVL.

This clonotype has at least ten counts. In DNA form, the CDR3 reads TGTGCCAGCAGTTCTTCCGGGACAGGGGTCAAAAACATTCAGTACTTC. It codes for CASSSSGTGVKNIQYF. V is TRBV28 and J is TRBJ2-4; TRBD1 agrees at 10 bases. The CDR3 has 16 amino acids. The trim removed 4 bases at V and 3 bases at J, leaving 6 bases unmatched. The V gene's germline CDR1 is MDHEN and CDR2 SYDVKM. Complete variable domain (other parts from reference TRBV28 and TRBJ2-4): DVKVTQSSRYLVKRTGEKVFLECVQDMDHENMFWYRQDPGLGLRLIYFSYDVKMKEKGDIPEGYSVSREKKERFSLILESASTNQTSMYLCASSSSGTGVKNIQYFGAGTRLSVL.

This clonotype was seen many times. This chain joins TRBV12-3 or TRBV12-4 and TRBJ1-1; weak D call: TRBD1 (6 bases). Deletions cut 7 bases from V and 10 bases from J, with 16 bases between. The CDR3 loop spans 12 amino acids. Here the CDR3 DNA reads TGTGCCAGCACCTCGCAGGGGAGGAGAGCTTTCTTT. It codes for CASTSQGRRAFF.

This clonotype was seen more than once but under ten times. The chain links TRBV27 to TRBJ2-2, with 9 bases that match TRBD2. Trimming took 2 bases from V and 3 from J; bases not matched to a gene: 7. This CDR3 is 17 amino acids long. Per germline, CDR1 MNHEY and CDR2 SMNVEV (reference sequence). Written as DNA, the CDR3 is TGTGCCAGCAGTTTACTTCGGGCTAGCGGGGACACCGGGGAGCTGTTTTTT. Translated, it gives CASSLLRASGDTGELFF.

This clonotype was picked up many times. The gene calls are TRBV27 and TRBJ2-7; TRBD1 agrees at 9 bases. The CDR3 covers 15 residues. J was trimmed by 3 bases and V by 6 bases; bases with no gene match: 9. Germline CDR1 is MNHEY and CDR2 is SMNVEV (reference sequence). The CDR3 loop reads CASSPTGGTFYEQYF. CDR3 bases: TGTGCCAGCAGCCCGACAGGGGGAACTTTCTACGAGCAGTACTTC.

This clonotype has only a few counts. This chain links TRBV12-3 or TRBV12-4 with TRBJ1-5; tentatively, D is TRBD1 (5 bases). With 6 bases removed from V and 0 bases from J, the gap between germline ends came to 24 bases. The CDR3 totals 19 residues. CDR3 DNA sequence: TGTGCCAGCAGCCCGACACCTCGCGGCGTGGGGGATAGCAATCAGCCCCAGCATTTT. This codes for CASSPTPRGVGDSNQPQHF.

This clonotype showed up just a few times. The chain recombines TRBV20-1 with TRBJ2-5; 8 positions match TRBD1. The J segment lost 2 bases and the V segment lost 3 bases, leaving 14 bases of the junction unmatched. Germline CDR1 is DFQATT and CDR2 is SNEGSKA (reference sequence). There are 17 residues in the CDR3. CDR3 nucleotides: TGCAGTGCTAGTACCCCTTATCCGAGACAGGGGCAAGAGACCCAGTACTTC. Amino acid sequence: CSASTPYPRQGQETQYF.

The chain is built from TRBV19 and TRBJ2-7; D is possibly TRBD1 (6 bases). Trimming cost V 3 bases and J 2 bases, with 11 bases left between them. The CDR3 totals 14 residues. In germline, CDR1 is LNHDA, CDR2 SQIVND (reference sequence). The CDR3 sequence is CASSMGAETYEQYF. The CDR3, as DNA: TGTGCCAGTAGTATGGGGGCGGAAACCTACGAGCAGTACTTC.

The J gene is TRBJ2-5, the V gene TRBV29-1; no firm D call. The CDR3 covers 11 residues. The ends were cut back, 6 bases at V and 5 bases at J, with 10 bases in the middle. CDR1 is SQVTM and CDR2 is ANQGSEA in the germline V gene. The CDR3 loop is CSVGWRETQYF. CDR3 sequence (DNA): TGCAGCGTAGGGTGGCGGGAGACCCAGTACTTC.